The sequence of this T cell receptor (beta chain) was determined in a study of T-cell memory formation after mild COVID-19. This clonotype was seen more than once but under ten times. This CDR3 has 13 amino acids. Between the trimmed V and J ends, which lost 4 bases and 4 bases, there was a span of 5 bases. Germline CDR1 and CDR2: SGHAT and FQNNGV. TCRdb ran MiXCR on the 5' RACE reads and lists one entry per CDR3 protein. The table includes roughly 240,000 distinct CDR3 sequences, around 16% detected once. The TCR originated in a man between 18 and 29 years old who had mild COVID-19 (a few samples of this study predate the infection). Cell type and time point are not known. The sample taken for sequencing was PBMCs or a T cell subset sorted from them (not recorded which). The J gene is TRBJ1-6, the V gene TRBV11-2; D is ambiguous. CDR3: CASSSLYNSPLHF. CDR3 nucleotides: TGTGCCAGCAGCTCCCTGTATAATTCACCCCTCCACTTT.